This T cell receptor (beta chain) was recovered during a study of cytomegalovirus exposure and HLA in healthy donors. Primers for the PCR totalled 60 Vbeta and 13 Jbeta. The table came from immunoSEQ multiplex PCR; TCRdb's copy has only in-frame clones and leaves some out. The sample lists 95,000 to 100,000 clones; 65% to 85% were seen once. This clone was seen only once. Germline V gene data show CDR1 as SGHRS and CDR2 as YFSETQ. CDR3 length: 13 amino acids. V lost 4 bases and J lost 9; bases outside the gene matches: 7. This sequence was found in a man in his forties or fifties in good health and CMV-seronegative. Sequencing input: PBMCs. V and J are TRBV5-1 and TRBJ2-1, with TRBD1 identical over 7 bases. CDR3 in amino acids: CASSPVTGREQFF. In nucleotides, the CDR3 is TGCGCCAGCAGCCCTGTGACAGGGCGTGAGCAGTTCTTC.